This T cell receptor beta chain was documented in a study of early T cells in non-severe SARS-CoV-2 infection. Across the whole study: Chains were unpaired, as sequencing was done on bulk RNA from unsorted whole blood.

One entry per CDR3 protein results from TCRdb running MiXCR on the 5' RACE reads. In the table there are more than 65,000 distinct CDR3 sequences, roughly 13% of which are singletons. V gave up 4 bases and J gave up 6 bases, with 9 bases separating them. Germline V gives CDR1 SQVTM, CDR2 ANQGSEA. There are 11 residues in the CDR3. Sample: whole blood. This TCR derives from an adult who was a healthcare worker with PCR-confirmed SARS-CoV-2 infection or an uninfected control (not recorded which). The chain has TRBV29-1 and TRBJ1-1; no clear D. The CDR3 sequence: CSVGVTAEAFF. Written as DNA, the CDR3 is TGCAGCGTTGGGGTCACGGCTGAAGCTTTCTTT.